The 11 T cell receptor beta chains below all came from one sample that was sequenced in a study of blood T cell repertoires in COVID-19. Sequencing was performed with immunoSEQ multiplex PCR; in TCRdb, only in-frame clones are kept and a portion is missing. Of more than 95,000 clones listed, about 83% are singletons. Sequenced: peripheral blood. The source is a human donor in a cohort sampled during active COVID-19.

This clone turned up a few times. This rearrangement joins TRBV19 to TRBJ1-1, with TRBD1 as a possible D gene (5 bases). Trimming took off 5 bases at V and 5 bases at J, with 15 bases between the two ends. The CDR3 covers 14 residues. Looked up from germline, CDR1 is LNHDA and CDR2 is SQIVND (reference sequence). For the CDR3, the DNA is TGTGCCAGTAGTCACTACAAGGACAAGACTGAAGCTTTCTTT. Translating gives CASSHYKDKTEAFF.

This chain joins TRBV6-5 and TRBJ1-4; tentative D call: TRBD1 (5 bases). Trimming stripped 8 bases from V and 2 bases from J, with 9 bases between. Per germline, CDR1 MNHEY and CDR2 SVGAGI. The CDR3 covers 13 residues. The CDR3 DNA reads TGTGCCAGCCGGGGGGACACTAATGAAAAACTGTTTTTT. Translation: CASRGDTNEKLFF.

The V and J genes are TRBV18 and TRBJ2-3; the match to TRBD2 covers 7 bases. The germline V gene has CDR1 KGHSH and CDR2 LQKENI. Unmatched junction bases numbered 9, after V lost 0 bases and J lost 3 bases. The CDR3 is made up of 17 amino acids. The CDR3 DNA is TGTGCCAGCTCACCACCGGGGTGGACTAGTTTAACAGATACGCAGTATTTT. Translation gives CASSPPGWTSLTDTQYF.

The gene calls are TRBV11-2 and TRBJ1-2; 9 nucleotides match TRBD1. CDR3 length: 15 residues. Germline CDR1 reads SGHAT; CDR2 reads FQNNGV. The J segment lost 4 bases and the V segment lost 4 bases, leaving 7 bases of the junction unmatched. The CDR3 spells CASSSGQGTGYGYTF. CDR3 nucleotide sequence: TGTGCCAGCAGCTCCGGACAGGGGACGGGCTATGGCTACACCTTC.

This clone was seen a single time. The CDR3: CASQRGTDTQYF. CDR3 bases: TGTGCCAGCCAGCGGGGCACAGATACGCAGTATTTT. The J gene is TRBJ2-3, the V gene TRBV21-1; the D segment call TRBD2 is taken from the table without a DNA check. TRBV21-1 is listed as a pseudogene. The CDR3 loop spans 12 amino acids.

The chain recombines TRBV7-9 with TRBJ1-5; D is unresolved. V lost 5 bases, J lost 7 bases, and 21 bases lay in between. CDR3 length equals 16 residues. Looked up from germline, CDR1 is SEHNR and CDR2 is FQNEAQ (reference sequence). CDR3 DNA: TGTGCCAGCAGCCGAAACGTCGGCGCCGTGGGCCAGCCCCAGCATTTT. Translated, it gives CASSRNVGAVGQPQHF.

The chain employs TRBV19 and TRBJ1-6; TRBD1 agrees at 10 bases. Looked up from germline, CDR1 is LNHDA and CDR2 is SQIVND (reference sequence). This CDR3 has 13 amino acids. Losses at the gene ends were 10 bases for V and 7 bases for J; bases not matched to a gene: 4. DNA for the CDR3: TGTGCCACGACAGGGGGCTGGAATTCACCCCTCCACTTT. It translates to CATTGGWNSPLHF.

This clone was observed a single time. The J gene is TRBJ1-4, the V gene TRBV2, with D hard to call. Trimming took 4 bases from V and 8 from J, leaving 14 bases between them. The CDR3 length is 14 residues. Germline loops: CDR1 SNHLY, CDR2 FYNNEI. CDR3: CASSGGPLGEKLFF. The CDR3 nucleotides are TGTGCCAGCAGTGGCGGGCCCCTAGGGGAAAAACTGTTTTTT.

This clone was recorded once. The rearrangement links TRBV6-5 to TRBJ2-3, with 10 bases lining up with TRBD1. Germline values: CDR1 MNHEY, CDR2 SVGAGI. The CDR3 runs to 15 residues. V lost 6 bases to trimming and J lost 4 bases; unmatched junction nucleotides: 7. CDR3 nucleotide sequence: TGTGCCAGCAGGAGCCGGGACAGGGGATCAGATACGCAGTATTTT. It encodes CASRSRDRGSDTQYF.

In this sample, this clone turned up once. CDR3 sequence: CASSYAGPEETQYF. DNA for the CDR3: TGTGCCAGCAGTTACGCGGGCCCGGAAGAGACCCAGTACTTC. This chain joins TRBV6-5 and TRBJ2-5; possible D gene TRBD2, 5 bases. This CDR3 region has 14 residues. V lost 2 bases to trimming and J lost 3 bases, with 10 bases between them. Looked up from germline, CDR1 is MNHEY and CDR2 is SVGAGI.

This chain links TRBV27 with TRBJ1-4, with 11 bases identical to TRBD1. V shed 7 bases, J shed 6 bases, and the junction held 7 bases outside the gene matches. The CDR3 loop spans 15 amino acids. Germline lookup yields CDR1 MNHEY and CDR2 SMNVEV (reference sequence). CDR3 region: CASKLGQGAYEKLFF. The CDR3 DNA is TGTGCCAGCAAACTAGGACAGGGGGCTTATGAAAAACTGTTTTTT.